This T cell receptor (beta chain) originates from a study of blood T cells in healthy people across ages. There are 14 residues in the CDR3. In germline, CDR1 is SEHNR, CDR2 FQNEAQ (reference sequence). A sample-barcoded 5' primer and a J-beta primer mix were used in a second PCR of roughly 6 to 12 cycles. TCRdb reanalysed the 5' RACE reads using MiXCR and keeps one entry per CDR3 protein. The sample carries around 1,700,000 distinct CDR3 sequences, 25% to 30% recorded once. The genes are TRBV7-9 and TRBJ2-1; no clear D. Near its end, the DNA agrees better with TRBJ2-7, so the J call may be wrong. The specimen sequenced was blood. The sequence was collected from a woman in her twenties or thirties in good health. The chain's CDR3 is CASRRIGTRNEQYF. As DNA, the CDR3 is TGTGCCAGCAGACGGATTGGAACTCGCAATGAGCAGTACTTC.